The 30 T cell receptor beta chains in this list originate from one sample, sequenced in a study of T cell clonality in common variable immunodeficiency. Sequenced by immunoSEQ multiplex PCR; TCRdb stores in-frame clones only, minus some. Listed for the sample are tens of thousands of clones, none seen a single time. Source material: peripheral blood mononuclear cells. The receptors were sampled from a person aged 18-70 years in good health.

On this clone: The CDR3 end falls 3 residues outside the read, so it is completed with the germline J gene. The gene calls are TRBV10-2 and TRBJ2-5; TRBD2 matches at 11 bases. The CDR3 has 14 residues. V shed 4 bases, J shed 5 bases, and the junction held 3 bases outside the gene matches. Germline CDR1 WSHSY, CDR2 SAAADI. The CDR3 bases that were read are TGCGCCAGCAGTGGGCCTAGCGGGAGGGAGACC. Encoded protein: CASSGPSGRET. In full, the CDR3 reads CASSGPSGRETQYF.

This clone was picked up many times. The read ends 3 residues early relative to the CDR3; the germline J gene fills the gap. This chain uses TRBV20-1 with TRBJ2-5, with 9 bases matching TRBD2. This CDR3 region has 15 residues. Germline V CDR1 and CDR2: DFQATT, SNEGSKA (reference sequence). J was trimmed by 1 base and V by 4 bases; bases with no gene match: 7. The CDR3 here is CSATERLAAQETQYF. The sequenced part of the CDR3 DNA is TGCAGTGCTACTGAGAGACTAGCGGCCCAAGAGACC.

This clone turned up a few times. The observed sequence ends 3 residues before the CDR3 terminus, with the missing tail filled in from the germline J gene. The chain couples TRBV20-1 to TRBJ2-7; D is possibly TRBD2 (6 bases). CDR1 DFQATT and CDR2 SNEGSKA come from the germline V gene (reference sequence). V was clipped by 2 bases and J by 2 bases, with 16 bases between them. CDR3 length: 15 residues. CDR3 sequence: CSARPSGSRTYEQYF. The CDR3 DNA, read in part, is TGCAGTGCTAGACCCAGCGGGTCCCGTACCTACGAG.

This clone was seen many times. The CDR3 bases that were read are TGTGCCAGCAGTCCCCCCTTGGCTAGCGGGAATTACAATGAG. Amino acids: CASSPPLASGNYNE. In full, the CDR3 is CASSPPLASGNYNEQFF. V is TRBV12-3 or TRBV12-4 and J is TRBJ2-1; TRBD2 matches at 9 bases. The read halts 3 residues ahead of the CDR3 end, with the missing end drawn from the germline J gene. The CDR3 has 17 residues. The junction had 12 bases not matched to a gene; V was cut back by 5 bases and J by 4 bases.

This clone was counted ten times or more. Read sequence stops 3 residues before the CDR3 end, and the germline J gene provides the missing end. The V call is TRBV20-1, the J call TRBJ2-3; weak D call: TRBD2 (6 bases). This CDR3 spans 14 amino acids. With 1 base removed from V and 5 bases from J, the gap between germline ends came to 13 bases. Germline V gene lookup returns CDR1 DFQATT and CDR2 SNEGSKA (reference sequence). The CDR3 loop reads CSARVRGRLDTQYF. CDR3 DNA, as far as it was read: TGCAGTGCTAGAGTACGGGGGAGGTTAGATACG.

This clone was recorded many times. The read falls 3 residues short of the CDR3 end, and the missing part is taken from the germline J gene. V gene TRBV5-1 combines with J gene TRBJ2-5; 8 bases are a match to TRBD1. The CDR3 consists of 13 residues. Germline assignment: CDR1 SGHRS and CDR2 YFSETQ. V was clipped by 5 bases and J by 5 bases; unmatched bases: 5. The CDR3 bases that were read are TGCGCCAGCAGTGGACAGGGTCAGGAGACC. This codes for CASSGQGQET. The CDR3 as a whole reads CASSGQGQETQYF.

This clone appeared a few times. The read ends 3 residues early relative to the CDR3; the germline J gene fills the gap. The gene calls are TRBV27 and TRBJ2-7; D is perhaps TRBD1 (6 bases). Germline assignment: CDR1 MNHEY and CDR2 SMNVEV (reference sequence). Trimming shortened V by 5 bases and J by 4 bases, and 18 bases separated the two germline ends. The CDR3 contains 15 residues. The CDR3 is CASSPHRASRYEQYF. CDR3 DNA (partial): TGTGCCAGCAGTCCACACAGGGCAAGCAGATACGAG.

This clone was observed at least ten times. Read sequence stops 3 residues before the CDR3 end, and the germline J gene provides the missing end. The chain combines TRBV7-3 with TRBJ2-1; D is perhaps TRBD1 (6 bases). Between the trimmed V and J ends, which lost 4 bases and 0 bases, there was a span of 7 bases. Germline V gene data show CDR1 as SGHTA and CDR2 as FQGTGA. CDR3 length equals 14 residues. The sequenced CDR3 bases are TGTGCCAGCAGCTCGGACAGCTCCTACAATGAG. Protein sequence: CASSSDSSYNE. The full CDR3 sequence reads CASSSDSSYNEQFF.

This clone showed up many times. From the germline J gene comes the end of the CDR3, since the read stops 3 residues before it. V usage is TRBV28 and J usage is TRBJ2-7; 12 bases match TRBD2. CDR1 is MDHEN and CDR2 is SYDVKM in the germline V gene. V was clipped by 0 bases and J by 0 bases; unmatched bases: 6. This CDR3 is built from 18 residues. CDR3 DNA (partial): TGTGCCAGCAGTTTATGGGGGACTAGCGGGCCCCGCTCCTACGAG. Amino acid sequence: CASSLWGTSGPRSYE. The CDR3 reads in full as CASSLWGTSGPRSYEQYF.

This clone was picked up many times. Coverage ceases 3 residues before the CDR3 finishes, and the germline J gene fills in the end. J is TRBJ1-1 and V is TRBV19; possibly TRBD1 for D (5 bases). CDR3 length: 14 amino acids. V lost 9 bases to trimming and J lost 5 bases, with 19 bases between them. Germline CDR1 is LNHDA and CDR2 is SQIVND (reference sequence). The DNA read from the CDR3 is TGTGCCAGGCAAGGTCAGGGTCGGGGGACTGAA. Translated, it gives CARQGQGRGTE. In full, the CDR3 reads CARQGQGRGTEAFF.

This clone was counted many times. Read sequence stops 3 residues before the CDR3 end, and the germline J gene provides the missing end. This chain joins TRBV6-2 or TRBV6-3 and TRBJ2-2; 11 nucleotides match TRBD1. This CDR3 spans 16 amino acids. V lost 2 bases and J lost 6; bases outside the gene matches: 5. CDR1 and CDR2 (germline): MNHEY, SVGEGT. The CDR3 loop is CASSYGGTGGSGELFF. The part of the CDR3 DNA that was read is TGTGCCAGCAGTTACGGCGGGACAGGGGGGTCCGGGGAG.

Ten or more counts support this clone. Read data end 3 residues before the CDR3 end; the end is taken from the germline J gene. The chain joins TRBV18 to TRBJ2-1; D is undetermined. Germline CDR1 reads KGHSH; CDR2 reads LQKENI. Trimming shortened V by 3 bases and J by 3 bases, and 9 bases separated the two germline ends. The CDR3 length is 14 residues. The CDR3 sequence: CASSPDIGYNEQFF. The DNA read from the CDR3 is TGTGCCAGCTCACCCGATATCGGCTACAATGAG.

This clone was counted many times. The CDR3 end falls 3 residues outside the read, so it is completed with the germline J gene. The chain links TRBV28 to TRBJ2-7; D remains unclear. There are 13 residues in the CDR3. Trimming took 7 bases from V and 4 from J, leaving 14 bases between them. Per germline, CDR1 MDHEN and CDR2 SYDVKM. The DNA read from the CDR3 is TGTGCCAGCATCGACCCGCGAGCGTACGAG. It translates to CASIDPRAYE. Given in full, the CDR3 is CASIDPRAYEQYF.

In its sample, this clone was seen a few times. The CDR3 end lies 3 residues beyond the end of the read and is filled in from the germline J gene. The chain has TRBV2 and TRBJ1-6; no clear D. Trimming shortened V by 6 bases and J by 8 bases, and 14 bases separated the two germline ends. The CDR3 sequence is 14 residues long. CDR1 is SNHLY and CDR2 is FYNNEI in the germline V gene. The CDR3 bases that were read are TGTGCCAGCAGAGCGGACTCAGTCCATTCACCC. It translates to CASRADSVHSP. The CDR3 in full is CASRADSVHSPLHF.

This clone was observed many times. The read stops 3 residues short of the end of the CDR3; the missing end is completed from the germline J gene. The rearrangement joins TRBV7-9 to TRBJ2-1; TRBD2 is a possible D gene (6 bases). Trimming took off 7 bases at V and 6 bases at J, with 10 bases between the two ends. Germline loops: CDR1 SEHNR, CDR2 FQNEAQ (reference sequence). This CDR3 has 12 amino acids. CDR3 in amino acids: CASTEAGNEQFF. The CDR3 bases that were read are TGTGCCAGCACCGAAGCGGGCAATGAG.

This clone appeared a few times. The read gets to within 3 residues of the CDR3 end, and the germline J gene fills in the rest. The gene calls are TRBV19 and TRBJ1-5, with 7 bases fitting TRBD1. Trimming removed 8 bases from V and 3 bases from J; junction bases left unmatched: 4. The CDR3 has 13 residues. Germline V gene lookup returns CDR1 LNHDA and CDR2 SQIVND (reference sequence). CDR3 bases read: TGTGCCAGTTGGACAGGTTTCAATCAGCCC. Encoded protein: CASWTGFNQP. The whole CDR3 sequence reads CASWTGFNQPQHF.

This clone was seen many times. The CDR3 is cut off 3 residues early in the read; its end comes from the germline J gene. V gene TRBV19 combines with J gene TRBJ2-3; a possible D gene is TRBD2 (5 bases). Germline loops: CDR1 LNHDA, CDR2 SQIVND (reference sequence). Trimming shortened V by 7 bases and J by 4 bases, and 18 bases separated the two germline ends. CDR3 length: 15 residues. This CDR3 reads CASKAEDRFPDTQYF. The CDR3 DNA, read in part, is TGTGCCAGTAAGGCGGAGGATCGGTTCCCAGATACG.

This clone was seen many times. The read stops 3 residues short of the end of the CDR3; the missing end is completed from the germline J gene. The genes are TRBV12-3 or TRBV12-4 and TRBJ2-7; 10 bases are a match to TRBD1. The V gene end was trimmed by 5 bases and the J gene end by 2 bases; junction bases not matched to a gene: 6. The CDR3 is made up of 15 amino acids. CDR3 DNA, as far as it was read: TGTGCCAGCAGTCCTAGACAGGGGGCCACCTACGAG. This gives the protein CASSPRQGATYE. The entire CDR3 protein is CASSPRQGATYEQYF.

This clone was seen ten or more times. An end of the junction differs from the germline gene, which may be a read error. Read sequence stops 3 residues before the CDR3 end, and the germline J gene provides the missing end. The V and J genes are TRBV7-7 and TRBJ2-5, with TRBD2 matching 9 bases. The germline V gene has CDR1 SSHAT and CDR2 FNYEAQ (reference sequence). CDR3 length equals 15 residues. Incomplete CDR3 DNA: TGTGCTAGCAGCTTATCTGCGGGAGGGGGAGAGACC. Its translation is CASSLSAGGGET. The whole CDR3 protein reads CASSLSAGGGETQYF.

This clone was picked up many times. The CDR3 end lies 3 residues beyond the end of the read and is filled in from the germline J gene. V is TRBV2 and J is TRBJ2-6; perhaps TRBD1 as D (6 bases). The CDR3 length is 13 residues. CDR1 and CDR2 from the germline V gene are SNHLY and FYNNEI. The V end was cut by 11 bases, the J end by 1 base, with 9 bases between. The CDR3 DNA, read in part, is TGTGCCGGACAGCTTTCTGGGGCCAACGTC. It codes for CAGQLSGANV. The full CDR3 protein reads CAGQLSGANVLTF.

This clone was recorded at least ten times. The CDR3 DNA, read in part, is TGTGCCAGCAGTGAAGGAGTAAATTTAGCTTTTTCTGAA. Residues: CASSEGVNLAFSE. From start to end, the CDR3 is CASSEGVNLAFSEAFF. The V call is TRBV6-1, the J call TRBJ1-1; D gene ambiguous. The read is 3 residues too short to cover the CDR3 end, so that end is filled in from the germline J gene. Germline-derived CDR1 and CDR2 are MNHNS and SASEGT. The CDR3 sequence is 16 residues long. V was pared by 1 base and J by 6 bases, with 18 bases between.

This clone was seen at least ten times. The CDR3 end lies 3 residues beyond the end of the read and is filled in from the germline J gene. This chain joins TRBV3-1 (or the pseudogene TRBV3-2) and TRBJ2-3; 11 bases match TRBD2. The CDR3 covers 16 residues. J was trimmed by 8 bases and V by 1 base; bases with no gene match: 8. In germline, CDR1 is LGHDT, CDR2 YNNKEL (reference sequence). CDR3 residues: CASSQASGRPQGTQYF. The part of the CDR3 DNA that was read is TGTGCCAGCAGCCAAGCTAGCGGGAGGCCCCAAGGTACG.

In its sample, this clone was seen many times. The observed sequence ends 3 residues before the CDR3 terminus, with the missing tail filled in from the germline J gene. This rearrangement joins TRBV9 to TRBJ2-7; a possible D gene is TRBD2 (5 bases). The CDR3 covers 14 residues. V shed 5 bases and J shed 2 bases, with 14 bases lying between them. Per germline, CDR1 SGDLS and CDR2 YYNGEE. Incomplete CDR3 DNA: TGTGCCAGCAGTCCTGCAGCGGATCCCTACGAG. It codes for CASSPAADPYE. The full CDR3 protein reads CASSPAADPYEQYF. Complete variable domain (other parts from reference TRBV9 and TRBJ2-7): DSGVTQTPKHLITATGQRVTLRCSPRSGDLSVYWYQQSLDQGLQFLIQYYNGEERAKGNILERFSAQQFPDLHSELNLSSLELGDSALYFCASSPAADPYEQYFGPGTRLTVT.

This clone has ten or more counts. The observed sequence ends 3 residues before the CDR3 terminus, with the missing tail filled in from the germline J gene. The chain has TRBV2 and TRBJ2-4; the D gene is possibly TRBD2 (6 bases). Germline CDR1 is SNHLY and CDR2 is FYNNEI. V was trimmed by 4 bases and J by 1 base, leaving 11 bases between them. This CDR3 has 15 residues. The covered CDR3 bases are TGTGCCAGCAGTGTGGAGCGGGCTGCCAAAAACATT. Translation: CASSVERAAKNI. The CDR3 as a whole reads CASSVERAAKNIQYF.

This clone was seen many times. The observed sequence ends 3 residues before the CDR3 terminus, with the missing tail filled in from the germline J gene. The chain is built from TRBV4-2 and TRBJ2-3; 7 bases map to TRBD2. The CDR3 length is 16 residues. From germline, CDR1 is LGHNA and CDR2 YNFKEQ. Trimming removed 1 base from V and 1 base from J; junction bases left unmatched: 5. The CDR3 DNA, read in part, is TGTGCCAGCAGCCAAGGGGGTAGCGGGCGCACAGATACG. As protein: CASSQGGSGRTDT. The full CDR3 protein is CASSQGGSGRTDTQYF.

This clone occurred many times. The read finishes 3 residues shy of the CDR3 end, and the germline J gene is used to complete it. The chain combines TRBV5-4 with TRBJ1-6; D is unclear. Trimming removed 5 bases at V and 10 bases at J, with 16 bases between. Germline loops: CDR1 SGHNT, CDR2 YYREEE (reference sequence). The CDR3 runs 14 residues. CDR3 bases read: TGTGCCAGCAGTCCGCCCGGCAGGAACTCACCC. As protein: CASSPPGRNSP. Given in full, the CDR3 is CASSPPGRNSPLHF.

This clone has at least ten counts. Read data end 3 residues before the CDR3 end; the end is taken from the germline J gene. The chain links TRBV7-6 to TRBJ1-4; D gene uncertain. The CDR3 contains 15 residues. Deletions cut 5 bases from V and 1 base from J, with 11 bases between. Germline-derived CDR1 and CDR2 are SGHVS and FNYEAQ. CDR3 sequence: CASSPNSITNEKLFF. The sequenced part of the CDR3 DNA is TGTGCCAGCAGCCCAAACAGTATAACTAATGAAAAA. Based on the CDR3 plus reference TRBV7-6 and TRBJ1-4, the full variable domain is GAGVSQSPRYKVTKRGQDVALRCDPISGHVSLYWYRQALGQGPEFLTYFNYEAQQDKSGLPNDRFSAERPEGSISTLTIQRTEQRDSAMYRCASSPNSITNEKLFFGSGTQLSVL.

This clone showed up many times. The CDR3 extends 3 residues past the end of the read, so its final part is completed from the germline J gene. J is TRBJ1-6 and V is TRBV20-1; D unresolved. This CDR3 contains 13 residues. Looked up from germline, CDR1 is DFQATT and CDR2 is SNEGSKA (reference sequence). The V end lost 6 bases, the J end lost 8 bases, and 14 bases lay between the germline ends. CDR3 DNA (partial): TGCAGTGCCCTAAACTCCCCTCATTCACCC. It encodes CSALNSPHSP. The whole CDR3 sequence reads CSALNSPHSPLHF.

Many counts were recorded for this clone. The read ends 3 residues early relative to the CDR3; the germline J gene fills the gap. V and J are TRBV5-1 and TRBJ1-1; no definite D call. Germline V gene sequence: CDR1 SGHRS, CDR2 YFSETQ. The CDR3 has 12 amino acids. The CDR3 bases that were read are TGCGCCAGCAGCTTGGCAAGAGGTGTA. Translating it yields CASSLARGV. The CDR3 reads in full as CASSLARGVAFF.

The sample holds many counts of this clone. The read is 3 residues too short to cover the CDR3 end, so that end is filled in from the germline J gene. The chain has TRBV20-1 and TRBJ2-5, with 14 bases fitting TRBD2. The junction had 4 bases not matched to a gene; V was cut back by 5 bases and J by 5 bases. The CDR3 loop spans 14 amino acids. Per the germline V gene, CDR1 is DFQATT and CDR2 is SNEGSKA (reference sequence). CDR3 residues: CSAVRLAGGETQYF. The CDR3 bases that were read are TGCAGTGCTGTCAGACTAGCGGGAGGGGAGACC.